This T cell receptor beta chain emerged from a study of T-cell reconstitution after alpha-beta-depleted transplantation in children (dated by TCRdb to between 2015 and 2016). Regarding the research as a whole: T-cell immune reconstitution after TCRalphabeta/CD19-depleted allogeneic hematopoietic cell transplantation in children was quantitatively tracked in the study by means of TCR repertoire profiling.

Receptor libraries were prepared by PCR. The run used an Illumina HiSeq 2500. To normalize quantification of the TCRbeta repertoire, the TCR libraries were built with molecular barcoding that relied on unique molecular identifiers. TCRdb reran the public reads through fastp at Q25 and MiXCR, keeping productive beta chains. Under each unique CDR3 protein, matching rows form one entry showing the most common genes and DNA. The sample includes around 410,000 distinct CDR3 sequences, with approximately 10% observed a single time. The top ten clonotypes cover 4.5% to 6% of the sample. V is reduced by 5 bases and J by 2 bases, leaving a spacing of 9 bases between them. From the cysteine through the phenylalanine, the CDR3 covers 13 amino acids. The sequence is cut down to CDR3 DNA, 39 bases in frame from base 1. CDR1 SGHTA and CDR2 FQGNSA were looked up in the germline V gene. This clonotype came up many times. Its antigen remains undetermined. One base away there is no much larger clone; base qualities are not given.

The sequence joins TRBV7-2 to TRBJ2-5, with TRBD2 as a weak D call on 6 bases. The input for sequencing was PBMCs from the stem cell graft donor, taken from the stem cell graft. This receptor was taken from a human donor who donated a stem cell graft to a child with acute myeloid leukemia. The DNA sequence is as follows: TGTGCCAGCAGCCGGGACTTTCAAGAGACCCAGTACTTC. Translated, it gives CASSRDFQETQYF.